This T cell receptor (beta chain) stems from a study of molecular identifiers for immune sequencing clone quantification. Regarding the study as a whole: Barcode sharing among identical TCR molecules could make large clones appear smaller. Jurkat TCR RNA that was spiked in from one cell was reportedly detectable among 950,000 to 1,000,000 naive cells. Over 99% of effector molecules, yet under 1% of naive-cell molecules, were held by clones above 20 RNA copies.

This clonotype was seen repeatedly, ten times or more. The antigen is undetermined. TCRdb reprocessed the PCR reads via MiXCR and lists one record per CDR3 protein. The sample has 70,000 to 90,000 distinct CDR3 sequences, roughly a fifth seen once. The ends were cut back, 5 bases at V and 3 bases at J, with 6 bases in the middle. CDR3 length: 12 amino acids. From around 20,000 to 990,000 sorted cells, naive CD8 libraries were generated with 10%, 30% or 50% RNA. The V and J genes are TRBV12-3 or TRBV12-4 and TRBJ2-3; D gene uncertain. The sequence came from a human donor in good health. Some libraries in this study had Jurkat cell RNA spiked in. Sequencing was done on a sample of naive CD8+ T cells from blood, with Jurkat cell RNA spiked in. The subset is: FACS-sorted CD8+CD4-CCR7+CD45RA+ naive T cells. CDR3 region: CASSPPTDTQYF. CDR3 bases: TGTGCCAGCAGTCCCCCGACAGATACGCAGTATTTT.